The present T cell receptor (beta chain) was sequenced within a study of T cell changes during pregnancy in multiple sclerosis. TCRdb's copy holds only in-frame clones and misses some; the assay was immunoSEQ multiplex PCR. The profile shows 60,000 or so clones, 90% of them singletons. The clonotype was recovered from a female donor in good health, enrolled as a control in a pregnancy study. The input for sequencing was peripheral blood, taken in the second trimester of pregnancy.

The CDR3 sequence is CASSYSSRARGELFF. In nucleotides, the CDR3 is TGTGCCAGCAGTTATTCATCGCGCGCCCGAGGGGAGCTGTTTTTT. The V call is TRBV6-5, the J call TRBJ2-2; no firm D call. This CDR3 comprises 15 residues. The germline V gene encodes CDR1 MNHEY and CDR2 SVGAGI. The V end was cut by 3 bases, the J end by 8 bases, with 16 bases between.